Listed here is a single T cell receptor beta chain. The data were obtained in a study of blood T cell repertoires in COVID-19. About the study: Nucleic acid was either cDNA or gDNA, and it came from T cells, B-cell-depleted T cells, or PBMCs.

In germline, CDR1 is MRHNA, CDR2 SNTAGT. V lost 8 bases, J lost 1 base, and 16 bases lay in between. The CDR3 consists of 15 residues. Per the study methods: The assay estimated nucleated cells by amplifying reference gene primers. The data were produced by immunoSEQ multiplex PCR, yet TCRdb's version contains in-frame clones alone and is incomplete. V, J and clone size derive from that table, while D and trimming were established from the DNA sequence. Found here are about 210,000 clones, 88% of them singletons; the top ten hold over 2%. Participants' own reports of clinical history determined their cohort assignment.

The receptor's source is a woman between 40 and 55 years old with acute COVID-19. The V gene is TRBV6-4, the J gene TRBJ2-3; the D gene is possibly TRBD2 (6 bases). Material for sequencing was PBMCs or T cells enriched from blood (not recorded which). CDR3 DNA sequence: TGTGCCAGCTCTGTTGGGGGGTTGGGCACAGATACGCAGTATTTT. Translated, it gives CASSVGGLGTDTQYF.